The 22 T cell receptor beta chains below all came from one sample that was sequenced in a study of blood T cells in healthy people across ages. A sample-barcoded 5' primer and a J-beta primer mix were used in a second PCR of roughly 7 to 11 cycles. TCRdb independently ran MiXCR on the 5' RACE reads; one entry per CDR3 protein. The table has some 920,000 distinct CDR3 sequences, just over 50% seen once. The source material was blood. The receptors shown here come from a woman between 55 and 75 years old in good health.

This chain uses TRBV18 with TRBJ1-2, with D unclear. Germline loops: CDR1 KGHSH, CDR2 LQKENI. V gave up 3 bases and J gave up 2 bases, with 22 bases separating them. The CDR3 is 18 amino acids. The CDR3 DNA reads TGTGCCAGCTCACCGGCGCGCGCCCTATCTACCACCAACTATGGCTACACCTTC. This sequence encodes CASSPARALSTTNYGYTF.

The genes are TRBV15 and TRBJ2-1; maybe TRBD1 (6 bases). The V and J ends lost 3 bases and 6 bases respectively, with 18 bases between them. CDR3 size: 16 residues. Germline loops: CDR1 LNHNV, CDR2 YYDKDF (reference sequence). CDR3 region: CATSRTGHAGGNEQFF. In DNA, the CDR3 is TGTGCCACCAGCAGGACAGGACACGCTGGGGGCAATGAGCAGTTCTTC.

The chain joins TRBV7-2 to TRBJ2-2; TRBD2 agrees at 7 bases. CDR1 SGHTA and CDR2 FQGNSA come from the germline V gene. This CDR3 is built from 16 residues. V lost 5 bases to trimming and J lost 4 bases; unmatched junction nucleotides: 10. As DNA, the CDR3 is TGTGCCAGCAGCAGGCGGGGGACCGCGGTCACCGGGGAGCTGTTTTTT. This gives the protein CASSRRGTAVTGELFF.

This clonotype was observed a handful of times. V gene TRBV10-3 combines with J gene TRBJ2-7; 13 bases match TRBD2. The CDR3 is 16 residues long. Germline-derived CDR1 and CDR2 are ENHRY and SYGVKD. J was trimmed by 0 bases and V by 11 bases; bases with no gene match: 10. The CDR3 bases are TGTGCCGACCGGACTAGCGGGAGTTATCTCTCCTACGAGCAGTACTTC. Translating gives CADRTSGSYLSYEQYF.

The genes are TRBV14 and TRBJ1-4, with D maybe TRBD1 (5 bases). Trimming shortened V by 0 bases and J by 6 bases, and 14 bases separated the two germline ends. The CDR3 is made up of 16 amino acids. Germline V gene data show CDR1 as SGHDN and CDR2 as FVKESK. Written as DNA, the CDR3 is TGTGCCAGCAGCCAAGAAAGGCGGGGGTGGTATGAAAAACTGTTTTTT. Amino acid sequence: CASSQERRGWYEKLFF.

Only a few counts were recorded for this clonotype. CDR3: CASSPSGLNTDTQYF. The CDR3, as DNA: TGCGCCAGCAGCCCGAGCGGTCTAAACACAGATACGCAGTATTTT. The chain uses TRBV4-3 and TRBJ2-3, with TRBD2 as a possible D gene (5 bases). V was clipped by 4 bases and J by 2 bases, with 13 bases between them. This CDR3 comprises 15 residues. Germline lookup yields CDR1 LGHNA and CDR2 YSLEER.

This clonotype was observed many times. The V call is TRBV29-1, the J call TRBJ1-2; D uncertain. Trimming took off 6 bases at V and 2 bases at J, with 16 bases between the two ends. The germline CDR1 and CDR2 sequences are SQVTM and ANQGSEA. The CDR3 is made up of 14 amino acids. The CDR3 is CSVTPRSTNYGYTF. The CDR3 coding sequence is TGCAGCGTAACCCCCCGCAGTACGAACTATGGCTACACCTTC.

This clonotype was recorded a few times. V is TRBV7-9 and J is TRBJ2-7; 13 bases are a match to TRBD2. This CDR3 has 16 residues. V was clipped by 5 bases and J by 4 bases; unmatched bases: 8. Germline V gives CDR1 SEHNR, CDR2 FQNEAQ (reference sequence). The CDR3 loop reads CASSISGLAGLYEQYF. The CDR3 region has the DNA TGTGCCAGCAGCATCTCGGGACTAGCGGGGTTGTACGAGCAGTACTTC.

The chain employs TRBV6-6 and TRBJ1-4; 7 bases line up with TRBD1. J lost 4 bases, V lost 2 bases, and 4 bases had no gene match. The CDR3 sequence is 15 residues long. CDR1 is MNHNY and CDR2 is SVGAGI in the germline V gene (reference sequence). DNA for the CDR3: TGTGCCAGCAGTTACCCGACAGGGATTAATGAAAAACTGTTTTTT. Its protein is CASSYPTGINEKLFF.

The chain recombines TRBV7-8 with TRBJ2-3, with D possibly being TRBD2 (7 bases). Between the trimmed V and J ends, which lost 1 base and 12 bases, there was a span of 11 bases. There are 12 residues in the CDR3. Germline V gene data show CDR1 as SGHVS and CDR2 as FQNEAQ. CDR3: CASSLGGGGQYF. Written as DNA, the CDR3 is TGTGCCAGCAGCTTAGGAGGGGGGGGACAGTATTTT.

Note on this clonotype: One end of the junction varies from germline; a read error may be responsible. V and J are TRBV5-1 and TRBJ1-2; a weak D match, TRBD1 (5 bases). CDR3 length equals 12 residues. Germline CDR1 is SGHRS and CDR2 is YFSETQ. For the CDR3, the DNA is TGCGCCAGCAGCCAGGGACCTAACGGCTTCACCTTC. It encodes CASSQGPNGFTF.

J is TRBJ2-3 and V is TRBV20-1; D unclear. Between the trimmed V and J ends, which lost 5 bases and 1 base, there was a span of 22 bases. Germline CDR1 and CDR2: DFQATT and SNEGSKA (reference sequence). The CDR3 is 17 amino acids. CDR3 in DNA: TGCAGTGCTGACGGATGGTTCGGCGAATGGGGCACAGATACGCAGTATTTT. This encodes CSADGWFGEWGTDTQYF.

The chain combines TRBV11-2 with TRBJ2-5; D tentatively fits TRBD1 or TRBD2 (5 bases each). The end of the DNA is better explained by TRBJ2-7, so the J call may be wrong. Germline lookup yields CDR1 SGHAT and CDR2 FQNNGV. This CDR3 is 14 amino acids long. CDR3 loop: CASSFRGTPCEQYF. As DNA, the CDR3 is TGTGCCAGCAGCTTCCGAGGGACGCCCTGCGAGCAGTACTTC.

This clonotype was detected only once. In DNA form, the CDR3 reads TGTGCCAGCAGCTGCGGGGGACAGGGCTATGAGCAGTTCTTC. Encoded protein: CASSCGGQGYEQFF. This chain joins TRBV7-7 and TRBJ2-1, with 9 bases that match TRBD1. This CDR3 is 14 amino acids long. V lost 4 bases, J lost 8 bases, and 6 bases stayed unmatched. From germline, CDR1 is SSHAT and CDR2 FNYEAQ (reference sequence).

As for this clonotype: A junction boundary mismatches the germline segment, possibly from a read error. The CDR3 protein is CVSSLAKPGLRSRANVLTF. In DNA, the CDR3 is TGTGTCAGCAGCTTAGCGAAACCGGGACTGCGCTCGAGGGCCAACGTCCTGACTTTC. This chain connects TRBV7-2 to TRBJ2-6; a weak D match, TRBD2 (6 bases). Germline V CDR1 and CDR2: SGHTA, FQGNSA. The CDR3 extends over 19 amino acids.

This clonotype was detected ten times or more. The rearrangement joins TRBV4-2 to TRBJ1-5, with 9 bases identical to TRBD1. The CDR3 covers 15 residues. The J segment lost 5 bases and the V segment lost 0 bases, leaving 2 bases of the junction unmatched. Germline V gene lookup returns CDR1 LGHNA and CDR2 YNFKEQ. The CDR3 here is CASSQEGQGYQPQHF. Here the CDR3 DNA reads TGTGCCAGCAGCCAAGAGGGACAGGGTTATCAGCCCCAGCATTTT.

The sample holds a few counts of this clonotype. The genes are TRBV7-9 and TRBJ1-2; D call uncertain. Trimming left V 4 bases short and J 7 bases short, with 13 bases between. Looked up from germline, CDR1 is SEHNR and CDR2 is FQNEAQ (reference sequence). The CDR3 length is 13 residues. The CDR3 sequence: CASSSTGSSGYTF. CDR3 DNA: TGTGCCAGCAGCTCGACGGGGTCAAGTGGCTACACCTTC.

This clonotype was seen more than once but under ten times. CDR3 protein: CASSQLGLAGGETQYF. The CDR3 DNA sequence: TGCGCCAGCAGCCAATTAGGTCTAGCGGGAGGAGAGACCCAGTACTTC. The chain recombines TRBV4-1 with TRBJ2-5; TRBD2 agrees at 11 bases. The CDR3 has 16 residues. The V and J ends lost 2 bases and 4 bases, in that order; junction bases with no gene match: 6. The germline V gene has CDR1 MGHRA and CDR2 YSYEKL.

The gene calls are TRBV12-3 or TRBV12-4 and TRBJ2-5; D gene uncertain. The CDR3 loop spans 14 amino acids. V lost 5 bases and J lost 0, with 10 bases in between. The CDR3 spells CASSITRYQETQYF. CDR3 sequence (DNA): TGTGCCAGCAGTATTACACGATACCAAGAGACCCAGTACTTC.

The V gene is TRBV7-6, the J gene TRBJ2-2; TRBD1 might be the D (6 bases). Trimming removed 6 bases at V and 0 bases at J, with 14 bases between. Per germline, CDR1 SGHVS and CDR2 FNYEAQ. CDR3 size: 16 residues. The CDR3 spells CASRHRDTSNTGELFF. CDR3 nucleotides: TGTGCCAGCAGGCACCGGGACACTTCGAACACCGGGGAGCTGTTTTTT.

The CDR3 spells CASSLGLAGGPEEQYF. The CDR3 nucleotides read TGCGCCAGCAGCTTGGGGCTAGCGGGAGGGCCGGAGGAGCAGTACTTC. This rearrangement joins TRBV5-1 to TRBJ2-7, with TRBD2 matching over 12 bases. Looked up from germline, CDR1 is SGHRS and CDR2 is YFSETQ. The CDR3 has 16 amino acids. Trimming removed 0 bases from V and 7 bases from J; junction bases left unmatched: 8.

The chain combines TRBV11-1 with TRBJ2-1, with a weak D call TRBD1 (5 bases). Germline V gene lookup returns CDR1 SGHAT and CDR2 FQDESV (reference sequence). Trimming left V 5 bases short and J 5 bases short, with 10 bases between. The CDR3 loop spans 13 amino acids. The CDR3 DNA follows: TGTGCCAGCAGCCAGGGAATCCACAATGAGCAGTTCTTC. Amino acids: CASSQGIHNEQFF.